The subject of this entry is one T cell receptor (beta chain). Its target is not known. The length of the CDR3 is 12 residues. CDR1 SNHLY and CDR2 FYNNEI come from the germline V gene. Unmatched junction bases numbered 4, after V lost 4 bases and J lost 9 bases. Lysates of CMV-infected fibroblasts at 8 to 10 ug/mL stimulated these cells. Sorted nonresponding memory CD4+ T cells were CD40L-negative, CD69-negative, CD45RO-high. The data were obtained in a study of persistence of HIV-infected CD4 T cells. Study-wide results and limits: Rare CMV-responding cells carrying HIV-1 proviruses were not analyzed separately for TCR.

The immunoSEQ assay was version 4, run in survey mode. This table comes from immunoSEQ multiplex PCR, and its TCRdb copy is limited to in-frame clones, with some not included. In the table there are 25,000 to 35,000 clones, approximately 78% of which are singletons. This receptor was obtained from an adult woman with HIV who was CMV-seropositive. The chain combines TRBV2 with TRBJ2-3, with 7 bases identical to TRBD2. The material was CD4+ T cells sorted from PBMCs after roughly 19-hour stimulation, obtained from a patient who received antiretroviral therapy. The CDR3 nucleotides read TGTGCCAGCAGTGGTGAGGGAGGGACGCAGTATTTT. Translation gives CASSGEGGTQYF.